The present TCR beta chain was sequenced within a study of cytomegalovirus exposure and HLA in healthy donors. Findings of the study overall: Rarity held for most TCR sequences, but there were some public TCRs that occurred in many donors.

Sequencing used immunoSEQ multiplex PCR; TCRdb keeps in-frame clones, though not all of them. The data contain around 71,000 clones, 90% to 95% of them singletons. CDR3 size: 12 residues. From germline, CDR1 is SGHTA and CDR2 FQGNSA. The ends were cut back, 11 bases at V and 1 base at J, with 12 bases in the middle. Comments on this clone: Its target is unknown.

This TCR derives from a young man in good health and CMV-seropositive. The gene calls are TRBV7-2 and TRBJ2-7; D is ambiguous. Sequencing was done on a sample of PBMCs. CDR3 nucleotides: TGTGCCTCGGCTAGGAGATCCTACGAGCAGTACTTC. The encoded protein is CASARRSYEQYF. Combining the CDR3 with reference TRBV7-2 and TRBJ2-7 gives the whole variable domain GAGVSQSPSNKVTEKGKDVELRCDPISGHTALYWYRQSLGQGLEFLIYFQGNSAPDKSGLPSDRFSAERTGGSVSTLTIQRTQQEDSAVYLCASARRSYEQYFGPGTRLTVT.